The 23 T cell receptor beta chains below were found in one sample sequenced in a study of CD8+ T cells in alopecia areata. The authors extracted RNA and reverse transcribed it into cDNA as the sequencing template. Profiled with immunoSEQ multiplex PCR; TCRdb holds only in-frame clones, not every one. The sample shows about 120,000 clones, approximately 49% of them seen only once. Source: CD8+ T cells sorted from blood, taken at week 0. The receptors shown here come from a human donor with alopecia areata.

This clone came up a few times. The chain recombines TRBV27 with TRBJ1-1; D is uncertain. Germline V lookup: CDR1 MNHEY, CDR2 SMNVEV (reference sequence). This CDR3 is 16 amino acids long. Trimming removed 5 bases from V and 1 base from J, with 17 bases in between. CDR3 DNA: TGTGCCAGCAGTCCCTTCTCATGGAGGGCGAACACTGAAGCTTTCTTT. It is translated as CASSPFSWRANTEAFF.

This clone was observed a handful of times. This chain connects TRBV7-9 to TRBJ2-5, with 10 bases that match TRBD2. Trimming removed 5 bases from V and 4 bases from J; junction bases left unmatched: 13. The CDR3 is made up of 17 amino acids. Germline assignment: CDR1 SEHNR and CDR2 FQNEAQ (reference sequence). CDR3 in DNA: TGTGCCAGCAGCCAAATCATCGGTGGACTAGCGGCAGAGACCCAGTACTTC. Its protein is CASSQIIGGLAAETQYF.

Only a few counts were recorded for this clone. A read error may produce the germline difference seen at one junction end. The V and J genes are TRBV9 and TRBJ2-7; 8 bases are a match to TRBD2. Germline V gene sequence: CDR1 SGDLS, CDR2 YYNGEE. The CDR3 sequence is 13 residues long. The CDR3 DNA follows: TGTGCCAGCAGTGATGGACTAGCCAACGTCCTCAACTTC. Protein product: CASSDGLANVLNF.

The rearrangement links TRBV6-6 to TRBJ1-2; the D is unclear. This CDR3 spans 11 amino acids. The germline CDR1 and CDR2 sequences are MNHNY and SVGAGI (reference sequence). Trimming left V 8 bases short and J 6 bases short, with 10 bases between. CDR3: CASGTRNGYTF. Written as DNA, the CDR3 is TGTGCCAGCGGTACCAGGAATGGCTACACCTTC.

CDR3 in amino acids: CSVDGGVNTEAFF. The CDR3 nucleotides read TGCAGCGTTGATGGGGGGGTAAACACTGAAGCTTTCTTT. The chain has TRBV29-1 and TRBJ1-1; possible D gene TRBD1, 5 bases. Between the trimmed V and J ends, which lost 3 bases and 2 bases, there was a span of 10 bases. CDR3 length: 13 amino acids. Germline lookup yields CDR1 SQVTM and CDR2 ANQGSEA.

V gene TRBV7-2 combines with J gene TRBJ1-2; D remains unclear. The CDR3 is made up of 12 amino acids. Trimming took off 3 bases at V and 3 bases at J, with 5 bases between the two ends. Germline lookup yields CDR1 SGHTA and CDR2 FQGNSA. The CDR3 sequence is CASSFRYYGYTF. The CDR3 DNA reads TGTGCCAGCAGCTTTAGATACTATGGCTACACCTTC.

The chain's CDR3 is CASSPWAETQETQYF. In nucleotides, the CDR3 is TGTGCCAGCAGTCCCTGGGCCGAAACCCAAGAGACCCAGTACTTC. V is TRBV27 and J is TRBJ2-5; unclear D gene. The CDR3 covers 15 residues. Looked up from germline, CDR1 is MNHEY and CDR2 is SMNVEV (reference sequence). Trimming removed 5 bases at V and 1 base at J, with 14 bases between.

CDR3 DNA: TGTGCCAGCAGTGTATTCCCCGGGGGAGGCACCGGGGAGCTGTTTTTT. This encodes CASSVFPGGGTGELFF. This chain links TRBV2 with TRBJ2-2; TRBD2 might be the D (6 bases). Germline-derived CDR1 and CDR2 are SNHLY and FYNNEI. V lost 4 bases, J lost 4 bases, and 16 bases lay in between. The CDR3 has 16 residues.

V usage is TRBV5-4 and J usage is TRBJ1-1; D is unclear. V was pared by 0 bases and J by 4 bases, with 13 bases between. This CDR3 comprises 15 residues. Germline V gene sequence: CDR1 SGHNT, CDR2 YYREEE (reference sequence). CDR3: CASSLADLAGTEAFF. In DNA form, the CDR3 reads TGTGCCAGCAGCTTGGCCGACCTTGCGGGCACTGAAGCTTTCTTT.

The J gene is TRBJ1-1, the V gene TRBV5-1; D uncertain. Germline CDR1 reads SGHRS; CDR2 reads YFSETQ. The CDR3 is made up of 13 amino acids. V gave up 2 bases and J gave up 5 bases, with 10 bases separating them. The CDR3 DNA reads TGCGCCAGCAGCTTTTGGGGTAAAACTGAAGCTTTCTTT. Protein product: CASSFWGKTEAFF.

The sample holds a few counts of this clone. This chain links TRBV12-5 with TRBJ2-5, with TRBD1 matching over 7 bases. This CDR3 has 14 amino acids. Germline V gene lookup returns CDR1 LGHNT and CDR2 FRNRAP. The ends lost 7 bases at V and 5 bases at J; junction bases unmatched: 10. CDR3: CASADRDSMETQYF. Written as DNA, the CDR3 is TGTGCTAGTGCAGACAGGGATTCCATGGAGACCCAGTACTTC. Drawing the rest from reference TRBV12-5 and TRBJ2-5, the complete variable domain is DARVTQTPRHKVTEMGQEVTMRCQPILGHNTVFWYRQTMMQGLELLAYFRNRAPLDDSGMPKDRFSAEMPDATLATLKIQPSEPRDSAVYFCASADRDSMETQYFGPGTRLLVL.

In this sample, this clone turned up a few times. The chain employs TRBV29-1 and TRBJ2-7, with 8 nucleotides matching TRBD1. The germline V gene has CDR1 SQVTM and CDR2 ANQGSEA. Trimming took 6 bases from V and 3 from J; bases not matched to a gene: 4. This CDR3 is 12 amino acids long. CDR3 sequence reads: CSVRTGFYEQYF. For the CDR3, the DNA is TGCAGCGTGAGGACAGGGTTCTACGAGCAGTACTTC.

In its sample, this clone was seen a few times. This chain joins TRBV29-1 and TRBJ2-6; D gene uncertain. Germline V gene data show CDR1 as SQVTM and CDR2 as ANQGSEA. The CDR3 contains 15 residues. Trimming pared 3 bases from V and 0 bases from J, leaving 9 bases between. DNA for the CDR3: TGCAGCGTTGAGGGATCGAGCTCTGGGGCCAACGTCCTGACTTTC. It codes for CSVEGSSSGANVLTF.

The rearrangement uses TRBV13 and TRBJ2-1; D perhaps matches TRBD1 (5 bases). There are 14 residues in the CDR3. CDR1 is PRHDT and CDR2 is FYEKMQ in the germline V gene (reference sequence). V lost 5 bases, J lost 6 bases, and 14 bases lay in between. The CDR3 nucleotides read TGTGCCAGCAGCCAAACGCCAGGGCTCAATGAGCAGTTCTTC. Its protein product is CASSQTPGLNEQFF.

The chain has TRBV19 and TRBJ1-5; no firm D call. Germline CDR1 LNHDA, CDR2 SQIVND (reference sequence). This CDR3 contains 15 residues. The V end lost 3 bases, the J end lost 3 bases, and 12 bases lay between the germline ends. The CDR3, as DNA: TGTGCCAGTAGTATCGGAGGGCTAGACAATCAGCCCCAGCATTTT. This sequence encodes CASSIGGLDNQPQHF.

This clone was found a few times. The chain links TRBV2 to TRBJ2-7; a weak D match, TRBD2 (5 bases). This CDR3 spans 11 amino acids. The ends were cut back, 4 bases at V and 5 bases at J, with 6 bases in the middle. Germline lookup yields CDR1 SNHLY and CDR2 FYNNEI. In DNA, the CDR3 is TGTGCCAGCAGTGCCGGGGACGAGCAGTACTTC. It encodes CASSAGDEQYF.

This clone has just a few counts. The rearrangement joins TRBV19 to TRBJ1-2, with D unclear. The CDR3 sequence is 13 residues long. In germline, CDR1 is LNHDA, CDR2 SQIVND (reference sequence). The V and J ends lost 9 bases and 4 bases respectively, with 15 bases between them. CDR3 sequence reads: CASTSTLIYGYTF. The CDR3 DNA follows: TGTGCCAGCACGTCTACCTTAATCTATGGCTACACCTTC.

This rearrangement joins TRBV7-8 to TRBJ2-7; TRBD2 matches 9 bases. CDR1 is SGHVS, CDR2 FQNEAQ, per germline. The CDR3 sequence is 12 residues long. V lost 10 bases to trimming and J lost 5 bases; unmatched junction nucleotides: 6. The CDR3 DNA follows: TGTGCCACCCGCGGGGGGGCAAACGAGCAGTACTTC. This translates into CATRGGANEQYF.

In its sample, this clone was seen a few times. The chain combines TRBV4-1 with TRBJ2-2; D might be TRBD2 (6 bases). V dropped 1 base and J dropped 3 bases, with 9 bases sitting between them. Germline CDR1 reads MGHRA; CDR2 reads YSYEKL. CDR3 length: 15 residues. CDR3: CASSQVGGYTGELFF. The DNA of the CDR3 is TGCGCCAGCAGCCAAGTTGGGGGGTACACCGGGGAGCTGTTTTTT.

V usage is TRBV5-1 and J usage is TRBJ2-5; D could derive from TRBD1 or TRBD2 (6 bases each). The V gene lost 1 base and the J gene lost 5 bases, with 15 bases spanning the gap. Germline assignment: CDR1 SGHRS and CDR2 YFSETQ. The CDR3 covers 15 residues. Here the CDR3 reads CASSLFRGLEETQYF. The CDR3 nucleotides read TGCGCCAGCAGCTTGTTCCGGGGGCTGGAGGAGACCCAGTACTTC.

The chain recombines TRBV7-9 with TRBJ2-4, with 10 bases lining up with TRBD1. V dropped 5 bases and J dropped 6; count of bases not matched to a gene: 1. CDR1 and CDR2 from the germline V gene are SEHNR and FQNEAQ (reference sequence). The CDR3 has 13 amino acids. Here the CDR3 DNA reads TGTGCCAGCAGCCGACAGGGGGCAAACATTCAGTACTTC. Translating it yields CASSRQGANIQYF.

This clone was counted between two and nine times. This chain links TRBV29-1 with TRBJ1-2; TRBD1 might be the D (6 bases). Trimming removed 0 bases from V and 2 bases from J, with 13 bases in between. CDR3 length: 15 residues. Germline loops: CDR1 SQVTM, CDR2 ANQGSEA. CDR3 bases: TGCAGCGTTGAAGATGCCAGGGGAGGGAACTATGGCTACACCTTC. Amino acid sequence: CSVEDARGGNYGYTF.

V usage is TRBV6-5 and J usage is TRBJ2-5; no clear D gene. V was pared by 6 bases and J by 4 bases, with 9 bases between. The length of the CDR3 is 12 residues. Looked up from germline, CDR1 is MNHEY and CDR2 is SVGAGI. As DNA, the CDR3 is TGTGCCAGCAGCCAAAATAGAGAGACCCAGTACTTC. This sequence encodes CASSQNRETQYF.